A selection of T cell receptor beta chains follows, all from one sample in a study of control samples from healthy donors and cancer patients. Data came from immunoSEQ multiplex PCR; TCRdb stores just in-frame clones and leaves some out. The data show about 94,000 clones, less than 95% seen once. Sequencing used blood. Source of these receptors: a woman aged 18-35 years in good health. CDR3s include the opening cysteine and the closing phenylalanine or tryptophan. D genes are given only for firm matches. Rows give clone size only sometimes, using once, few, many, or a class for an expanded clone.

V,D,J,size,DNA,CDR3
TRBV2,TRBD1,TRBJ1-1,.,TGTGCCAGCTACCTAGGACAGGCTGAAGCTTTCTTT,CASYLGQAEAFF
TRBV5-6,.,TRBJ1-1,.,TGTGCCAGCAGCCACATTCGTTCGGGCGGAACTGAAGCTTTCTTT,CASSHIRSGGTEAFF
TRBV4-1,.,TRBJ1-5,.,TGCGCCAGCATCCACTCGAAGCCCCAGCATTTT,CASIHSKPQHF
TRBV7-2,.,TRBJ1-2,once,TGTGCCAGCAGCTTATTGGCGGGGAACTATGGCTACACCTTC,CASSLLAGNYGYTF
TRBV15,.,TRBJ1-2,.,TGTGCCACCAGCAGAGACCGTGATGGCTACACCTTC,CATSRDRDGYTF
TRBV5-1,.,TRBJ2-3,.,TGCGCCAGCAGCTTGGCAGGGACTAGCACAGATACGCAGTATTTT,CASSLAGTSTDTQYF
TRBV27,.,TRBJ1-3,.,TGTGCCAGCCGTAGCTTGTCCGGAAACACCATATATTTT,CASRSLSGNTIYF
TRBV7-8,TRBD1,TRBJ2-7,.,TGTGCCAGCAGCTTATCGAAAACAGGGGGCGAGGGGCTCCACGAGCAGTACTTC,CASSLSKTGGEGLHEQYF
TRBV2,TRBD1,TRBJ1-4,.,TGTGCCAGCTTCCACGAAGGACAGGGGGGAGAAAAACTGTTTTTT,CASFHEGQGGEKLFF
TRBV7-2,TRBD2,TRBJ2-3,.,TGTGCCAGCAGCTTAGTCCAGCGGGGGGACACAGATACGCAGTATTTT,CASSLVQRGDTDTQYF
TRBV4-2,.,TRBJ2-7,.,TGTGCCAGCAGCCAGGGGGCCGGCTCCTACGAGCAGTACTTC,CASSQGAGSYEQYF
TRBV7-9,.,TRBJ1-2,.,TGTGCCAGCAGCTTAAGGGATACGTCCACCTTC,CASSLRDTSTF
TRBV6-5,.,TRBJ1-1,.,TGTGCCAGCAGTTACTCGAATTTGGGTTCTACTGAAGCTTTCTTT,CASSYSNLGSTEAFF
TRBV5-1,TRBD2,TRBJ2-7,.,TGCGCCAGCAGCCAAGGGACTAGCGGGGGCTCCCGTTACGAGCAGTACTTC,CASSQGTSGGSRYEQYF
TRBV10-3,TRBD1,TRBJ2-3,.,TGTGCCATCAGTGACCAAACAGGGGCTACGGCCACAGATACGCAGTATTTT,CAISDQTGATATDTQYF
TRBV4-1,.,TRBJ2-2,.,TGCGCCAGCAGCCAAGATACGGGCGTCACCGGGGAGCTGTTTTTT,CASSQDTGVTGELFF
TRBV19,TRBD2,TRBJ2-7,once,TGTGCCAGTACCTTCTCCGGGACTACCCCCTACGAGCAGTACTTC,CASTFSGTTPYEQYF
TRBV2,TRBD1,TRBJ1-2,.,TGTGCCAGCAGTGAGTCGACAGGGAACGGCTACACCTTC,CASSESTGNGYTF
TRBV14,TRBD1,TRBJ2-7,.,TGTGCCAGCAGCCAAGAAGGTGGACAGGGGGCCCCGAGCTCCTACGAGCAGTACTTC,CASSQEGGQGAPSSYEQYF
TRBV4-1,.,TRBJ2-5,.,TGCGCCAGCAGCCAGGGGGCGGAGACCCAGTACTTC,CASSQGAETQYF
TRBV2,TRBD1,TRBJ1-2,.,TGTGCCAGCACGACCGAGGGACAGGGGGCCTATGGCTACACCTTC,CASTTEGQGAYGYTF
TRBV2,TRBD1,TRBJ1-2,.,TGTGCCAGCAGTGGGACAGGGGATAACTATGGCTACACCTTC,CASSGTGDNYGYTF
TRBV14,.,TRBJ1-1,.,TGTGCCAGCAGCCAAAGCAGGGGCACTGAAGCTTTCTTT,CASSQSRGTEAFF
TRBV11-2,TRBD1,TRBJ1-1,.,TGTGCCAGCAGCCCCGGGACAGGGGGGGGGAACACTGAAGCTTTCTTT,CASSPGTGGGNTEAFF
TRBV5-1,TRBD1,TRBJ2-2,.,TGCGCCAGCAGCTGGAGCCCGGACAGGTCCACCGGGGAGCTGTTTTTT,CASSWSPDRSTGELFF
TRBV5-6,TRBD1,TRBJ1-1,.,TGTGCCAGCAGCTCCCAGGGGGGAAACACTGAAGCTTTCTTT,CASSSQGGNTEAFF
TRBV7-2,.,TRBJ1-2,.,TGTGCCAGCAGCTTAGTTGGGGGCGCGTGGTATGGCTACACCTTC,CASSLVGGAWYGYTF
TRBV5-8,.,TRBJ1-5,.,TGTGCCAGCAGCTTACAGGTGGGGGGGTCGCCCCAGCATTTT,CASSLQVGGSPQHF
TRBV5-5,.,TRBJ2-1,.,TGTGCCAGCAGCTTGGAGGACTACAATGAGCAGTTCTTC,CASSLEDYNEQFF
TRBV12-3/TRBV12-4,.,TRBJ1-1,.,TGTGCCAGCAGTCGCGGGGGGTACACTGAAGCTTTCTTT,CASSRGGYTEAFF